This is a list of T cell receptor beta chains from one sample in a study of beta chain features in type 1 diabetes. The method was immunoSEQ multiplex PCR; TCRdb's version includes in-frame clones alone and lacks a portion of them. The sample contains 860,000 or so clones, 17% of which appear only once. Sequencing was done on a sample of naive CD4+ T cells from blood. These receptors were obtained from a young woman in good health. CDR3s include the opening cysteine and the closing phenylalanine or tryptophan. A D gene is named only where the DNA matches it firmly. A clone size is listed for some rows: how often the clone was seen (once, few, many), or a class if it is expanded.

clone_size	d_call	j_call	v_call	cdr3_aa	cdr3_nt
few	-	TRBJ2-2	TRBV5-1	CASSLGLVSAGELFF	TGCGCCAGCAGCTTGGGTCTAGTTAGCGCCGGGGAGCTGTTTTTT
few	TRBD2	TRBJ2-1	TRBV7-9	CASSRDYQYEQFF	TGTGCCAGCAGCAGGGACTACCAGTATGAGCAGTTCTTC
-	-	TRBJ2-6	TRBV5-4	CASSAYSSGAVVLTF	TGTGCCAGCAGTGCGTACAGCTCTGGGGCTGTCGTCCTGACTTTC
-	TRBD1	TRBJ2-1	TRBV2	CASKRTGAVRSSYNEQFF	TGTGCCAGCAAAAGGACAGGGGCCGTTCGGAGCTCCTACAATGAGCAGTTCTTC
-	TRBD1	TRBJ2-1	TRBV29-1	CSVDRNRGGEQFF	TGCAGCGTTGATCGCAACAGGGGTGGGGAGCAGTTCTTC
-	-	TRBJ2-6	TRBV18	CASSLRVVGANVLTF	TGTGCCAGCTCGCTCAGGGTCGTTGGGGCCAACGTCCTGACTTTC
-	TRBD1	TRBJ2-1	TRBV15	CATSNPGQKYNEQFF	TGTGCCACCAGCAATCCGGGACAGAAATACAATGAGCAGTTCTTC
few	-	TRBJ2-5	TRBV11-1	CASSLAPRQETQYF	TGTGCCAGCAGCTTAGCGCCGCGACAAGAGACCCAGTACTTC
-	-	TRBJ2-3	TRBV28	CASSVSGPRTDTQYF	TGTGCCAGCAGCGTTTCGGGACCACGCACAGATACGCAGTATTTT
few	-	TRBJ1-4	TRBV28	CASSLAGTNEKLFF	TGTGCCAGCAGTTTAGCTGGAACTAATGAAAAACTGTTTTTT
few	-	TRBJ2-2	TRBV6-5	CASSYGGSGYTGELFF	TGTGCCAGCAGTTACGGAGGTAGCGGTTACACCGGGGAGCTGTTTTTT
few	-	TRBJ2-3	TRBV5-1	CASSIGPTDTQYF	TGCGCCAGCAGCATCGGCCCCACAGATACGCAGTATTTT
-	-	TRBJ1-1	TRBV29-1	CSGMVMNTEAFF	TGCAGCGGCATGGTTATGAACACTGAAGCTTTCTTT
-	-	TRBJ1-3	TRBV9	CASSPRTSGGNTIYF	TGTGCCAGCAGCCCGAGGACCTCGGGCGGAAACACCATATATTTT
few	-	TRBJ2-7	TRBV2	CASSDWTRDEQYF	TGTGCCAGCAGTGACTGGACTCGAGACGAGCAGTACTTC
few	-	TRBJ2-4	TRBV5-6	CASSPGLAKNIQYF	TGTGCCAGCAGCCCGGGACTAGCCAAAAACATTCAGTACTTC
few	-	TRBJ1-1	TRBV29-1	CSVAMNTEAFF	TGCAGCGTTGCAATGAACACTGAAGCTTTCTTT
-	TRBD1	TRBJ1-1	TRBV18	CASSPRTGGATEAFF	TGTGCCAGCTCACCGCGGACAGGGGGAGCTACTGAAGCTTTCTTT
-	-	TRBJ2-5	TRBV1	CTSSPARLGLGLRDSYKETQYF	TGCACCAGCAGCCCCGCACGCCTCGGACTCGGACTCAGGGATTCCTACAAGGAGACCCAGTACTTC
-	-	TRBJ2-3	TRBV27	CASSLLGQNTDTQYF	TGTGCCAGCAGTTTATTAGGACAGAACACAGATACGCAGTATTTT
-	-	TRBJ2-3	TRBV7-9	CASSLVAVDTQYF	TGTGCCAGCAGCTTAGTGGCGGTGGATACGCAGTATTTT
once	TRBD1	TRBJ1-2	TRBV5-8	CASSTTDRDGYTF	TGTGCCAGCAGCACCACAGACAGGGACGGCTACACCTTC
-	TRBD2	TRBJ2-3	TRBV10-3	CAIRDGTSGTYTQYF	TGTGCCATCAGAGACGGGACTAGCGGGACGTATACGCAGTATTTT
-	-	TRBJ2-3	TRBV5-6	CASSLVTLREDTQYF	TGTGCCAGCAGCTTGGTGACCCTAAGGGAGGATACGCAGTATTTT
-	-	TRBJ1-2	TRBV7-9	CASSSNYGYTF	TGTGCCAGCAGCTCTAACTATGGCTACACCTTC
-	TRBD1	TRBJ2-7	TRBV11-1	CASSSPDRVYEQYF	TGTGCCAGCAGCTCCCCGGACAGGGTTTACGAGCAGTACTTC
few	-	TRBJ2-5	TRBV7-9	CASSLPGAETQYF	TGTGCCAGCAGCTTACCCGGGGCGGAGACCCAGTACTTC
few	TRBD2	TRBJ2-1	TRBV7-9	CASTRGRDNEQFF	TGTGCCAGCACCCGGGGGAGGGACAATGAGCAGTTCTTC
-	-	TRBJ2-7	TRBV5-1	CASTAGQLQYF	TGCGCCAGCACAGCGGGCCAACTGCAGTACTTC
-	-	TRBJ2-7	TRBV6-6	CASSYSRRGHSYEQYF	TGTGCCAGCAGTTACTCACGACGGGGGCACTCCTACGAGCAGTACTTC
few	-	TRBJ2-3	TRBV5-6	CASSTGLISTDTQYF	TGTGCCAGCAGCACAGGACTGATAAGCACAGATACGCAGTATTTT
few	TRBD2	TRBJ2-3	TRBV7-3	CASSLLAGGPADTQYF	TGTGCCAGCAGCCTACTAGCGGGAGGGCCCGCAGATACGCAGTATTTT
few	-	TRBJ1-5	TRBV5-8	CASSLGNQPQHF	TGTGCCAGCAGCTTGGGGAATCAGCCCCAGCATTTT
-	-	TRBJ2-3	TRBV9	CARPNSSTDTQYF	TGTGCCAGGCCGAATTCTAGCACAGATACGCAGTATTTT
few	-	TRBJ1-2	TRBV18	CASSPDRSGGYTF	TGTGCCAGCTCACCTGACAGGTCGGGGGGCTACACCTTC
few	-	TRBJ2-3	TRBV7-2	CASSLRPADTSWADTQYF	TGTGCCAGCAGCTTAAGGCCAGCGGACACCTCATGGGCAGATACGCAGTATTTT
few	-	TRBJ1-1	TRBV13	CASSLGTGTAFF	TGTGCCAGCAGCTTAGGAACAGGGACAGCTTTCTTT
-	-	TRBJ2-7	TRBV25-1	CASSEASLHEQYF	TGTGCCAGCAGTGAAGCCAGTCTCCACGAGCAGTACTTC
-	TRBD2	TRBJ2-3	TRBV7-9	CASSLLLAGPTDTQYF	TGTGCCAGCAGCTTGTTACTAGCGGGACCCACAGATACGCAGTATTTT
few	-	TRBJ2-2	TRBV11-2	CASSHLVNTGELFF	TGCGCCAGCAGCCATCTGGTTAACACCGGGGAGCTGTTTTTT
few	-	TRBJ2-3	TRBV2	CASSERRVVTDTQYF	TGTGCCAGCAGTGAGAGGCGGGTTGTCACAGATACGCAGTATTTT
-	-	TRBJ2-7	TRBV6-1	CASNSDHSYEQYF	TGTGCCAGCAACTCCGACCACTCCTACGAGCAGTACTTC
few	-	TRBJ1-5	TRBV19	CASSSLGISNQPQHF	TGTGCCAGTAGTTCTCTCGGGATTAGCAATCAGCCCCAGCATTTT
few	-	TRBJ2-3	TRBV12-5	CASGLYADTQYF	TGTGCTAGTGGTTTGTACGCAGATACGCAGTATTTT
few	-	TRBJ2-3	TRBV4-3	CASSQDILTGVRGDTQYF	TGCGCCAGCAGCCAAGATATTTTGACAGGAGTTCGAGGAGATACGCAGTATTTT
few	-	TRBJ2-1	TRBV14	CASSHSGLVSLYEQFF	TGTGCCAGCAGCCATTCAGGGCTAGTTTCCCTCTATGAGCAGTTCTTC
-	-	TRBJ2-1	TRBV11-2	CASSLDRNRVGEQFF	TGTGCCAGCAGCTTAGATCGCAACAGGGTTGGAGAGCAGTTCTTC
-	TRBD2	TRBJ2-3	TRBV6-5	CASRLAASTDTQYF	TGTGCCAGCAGACTAGCGGCTAGCACAGATACGCAGTATTTT
-	-	TRBJ1-5	TRBV19	CASSIVGRNQPQHF	TGTGCCAGTAGTATAGTCGGCAGAAATCAGCCCCAGCATTTT
-	-	TRBJ1-5	TRBV6-5	CASSLTGDNQPQHF	TGTGCCAGCAGCTTAACAGGAGACAATCAGCCCCAGCATTTT
few	-	TRBJ1-1	TRBV13	CASSITREAFF	TGTGCCAGCAGCATAACACGTGAAGCTTTCTTT
-	-	TRBJ2-2	TRBV5-4	CASSQSPGRDTGELFF	TGTGCCAGCAGCCAATCGCCGGGACGGGACACCGGGGAGCTGTTTTTT
-	TRBD2	TRBJ2-2	TRBV7-3	CASSPSTSAGGELFF	TGTGCCAGCAGCCCATCGACTAGCGCTGGCGGGGAGCTGTTTTTT